The rows below give T cell receptor beta chains drawn from one sample of a study of T cell responses to AZD1222 COVID-19 vaccine. The table came from immunoSEQ multiplex PCR; TCRdb's copy has only in-frame clones and leaves some out. The sample lists about 150,000 clones; roughly 90% were seen once. Sequenced material: peripheral blood, taken 28 days after the second AZD1222 dose. The receptors were gathered from an adult who received the AZD1222 COVID-19 vaccine. The CDR3 runs from the conserved cysteine through the conserved F or W. D genes are given only for firm matches. The listing skips clone size in some rows; elsewhere it reads once, few, many or a size class.

v_call	cdr3_length	clone_size	j_call	d_call	cdr3_aa	cdr3_nt
TRBV6-5	14	.	TRBJ2-5	.	CASSRTGVRETQYF	TGTGCCAGCAGTCGGACGGGAGTCCGGGAGACCCAGTACTTC
TRBV14	13	.	TRBJ1-1	.	CASSRGHVNAAFF	TGTGCCAGCAGCCGCGGGCACGTCAATGCGGCTTTCTTT
TRBV4-2	18	.	TRBJ2-3	TRBD2	CASSQSPPAGGSTDTQYF	TGTGCCAGCAGCCAATCCCCCCCCGCGGGGGGTAGCACAGATACGCAGTATTTT
TRBV6-4	13	.	TRBJ1-1	.	CASSDSWGTEAFF	TGTGCCAGCAGTGACTCGTGGGGGACTGAAGCTTTCTTT
TRBV6-5	13	.	TRBJ1-2	.	CASSPPGNYGYTF	TGTGCCAGCAGTCCCCCCGGGAACTATGGCTACACCTTC
TRBV28	12	.	TRBJ1-1	.	CASSKNRAVAFF	TGTGCCAGCAGTAAAAACAGGGCGGTTGCTTTCTTT
TRBV2	14	.	TRBJ1-5	.	CASSDTYSNQPQHF	TGTGCCAGCAGTGACACGTATAGCAATCAGCCCCAGCATTTT
TRBV6-2/TRBV6-3	14	once	TRBJ1-2	.	CASSPGVSAYGYTF	TGTGCCAGCAGCCCCGGAGTTTCGGCCTATGGCTACACCTTC
TRBV7-9	15	.	TRBJ2-7	TRBD2	CASSLGVAGRGEQYF	TGTGCCAGCAGCTTAGGGGTAGCGGGGCGCGGGGAGCAGTACTTC
TRBV2	12	.	TRBJ2-7	.	CASTDDSYEQYF	TGTGCCAGCACCGACGACAGCTACGAGCAGTACTTC
TRBV3-1/TRBV3-2	16	.	TRBJ1-6	.	CASSQGTTQFNSPLHF	TGTGCCAGCAGCCAAGGGACAACCCAATTTAATTCACCCCTCCACTTT
TRBV30	16	few	TRBJ1-1	.	CAWSVRRGLSRTEAFF	TGTGCCTGGAGTGTACGTAGGGGACTATCGCGGACTGAAGCTTTCTTT
TRBV27	14	.	TRBJ1-2	.	CASSPWGQGYGYTF	TGTGCCAGCAGTCCTTGGGGGCAGGGCTATGGCTACACCTTC
TRBV23-1	18	.	TRBJ1-5	.	CASSQYVYGMTASQPQHF	TGCGCCAGCAGTCAATATGTTTACGGTATGACAGCGTCGCAGCCCCAGCATTTT
TRBV7-6	16	once	TRBJ2-2	TRBD2	CASSLGAGPNTGELFF	TGTGCCAGCAGCTTAGGAGCGGGGCCGAACACCGGGGAGCTGTTTTTT
TRBV18	12	few	TRBJ2-1	.	CASSSGDDEQFF	TGTGCCAGCTCATCAGGAGACGATGAGCAGTTCTTC
TRBV30	17	.	TRBJ2-3	.	CAWSKNRLALSTDTQYF	TGTGCCTGGAGTAAGAACCGCCTAGCGCTCAGCACAGATACGCAGTATTTT
TRBV7-8	14	.	TRBJ1-5	.	CASSLNREDQPQHF	TGTGCCAGCAGCTTAAACAGAGAGGATCAGCCCCAGCATTTT
TRBV4-1	11	.	TRBJ1-1	.	CASSQDGRAFF	TGCGCCAGCAGCCAGGACGGTCGGGCTTTCTTT
TRBV19	16	.	TRBJ1-5	TRBD1	CASSIVQGAFSQPQHF	TGTGCCAGTAGTATAGTGCAGGGGGCATTTAGTCAGCCCCAGCATTTT
TRBV5-1	14	.	TRBJ2-1	.	CASSLSYSDNEQFF	TGCGCCAGCAGCTTGTCTTACTCTGATAATGAGCAGTTCTTC
TRBV7-9	15	.	TRBJ1-5	.	CASSADTGGNQPQHF	TGTGCCAGCAGCGCGGATACAGGTGGCAATCAGCCCCAGCATTTT
TRBV5-4	14	once	TRBJ2-1	.	CASSGTRPLTEQFF	TGTGCCAGCAGCGGAACACGTCCCTTAACTGAGCAGTTCTTC
TRBV19	14	.	TRBJ1-1	.	CASSIERGGAEAFF	TGTGCCAGTAGTATAGAGAGAGGTGGCGCTGAAGCTTTCTTT
TRBV28	16	.	TRBJ1-3	.	CASSRGGLSSGNTIYF	TGTGCCAGCAGTCGGGGGGGACTGTCCTCTGGAAACACCATATATTTT
TRBV11-2	17	.	TRBJ1-3	.	CASSTVQGAPSGNTIYF	TGTGCCAGCAGCACCGTACAGGGAGCTCCCTCTGGAAACACCATATATTTT
TRBV27	14	.	TRBJ2-7	.	CASSLTLPAYEQYF	TGTGCCAGCAGTTTAACTTTGCCGGCCTACGAGCAGTACTTC
TRBV5-1	14	.	TRBJ1-1	.	CASSLGQGSTEAFF	TGCGCCAGCAGCTTGGGGCAGGGGTCCACTGAAGCTTTCTTT
TRBV7-9	14	.	TRBJ2-1	TRBD1	CASSSRTGVNEQFF	TGTGCCAGCAGCTCCCGGACAGGGGTCAATGAGCAGTTCTTC
TRBV5-1	14	.	TRBJ1-1	.	CASSPGRGDTEAFF	TGCGCCAGCAGCCCGGGACGAGGAGACACTGAAGCTTTCTTT
TRBV19	15	.	TRBJ2-3	TRBD2	CASRPIVAGVGTQYF	TGTGCCAGTAGACCGATAGTAGCGGGAGTTGGTACGCAGTATTTT
TRBV2	14	once	TRBJ2-5	.	CASSEDRGGETQYF	TGTGCCAGCAGCGAGGACAGAGGGGGAGAGACCCAGTACTTC
TRBV4-1	15	.	TRBJ1-2	.	CASSQDRSADYGYTF	TGCGCCAGCAGCCAAGATCGGTCAGCAGACTATGGCTACACCTTC
TRBV7-2	14	.	TRBJ1-2	TRBD1	CASSRKTGNYGYTF	TGTGCCAGCAGCCGTAAGACAGGGAACTATGGCTACACCTTC
TRBV2	14	.	TRBJ1-5	TRBD1	CASSQTGVNQPQHF	TGTGCCAGCAGTCAGACAGGGGTCAATCAGCCCCAGCATTTT
TRBV27	15	.	TRBJ1-5	TRBD1	CASRFTGASNQPQHF	TGTGCCAGCAGGTTTACAGGGGCAAGCAATCAGCCCCAGCATTTT
TRBV5-1	14	.	TRBJ2-7	.	CASSLNLVKGEQYF	TGCGCCAGCAGCTTGAATCTAGTGAAAGGCGAGCAGTACTTC
TRBV9	15	.	TRBJ1-1	.	CASSVYSDPNTEAFF	TGTGCCAGCAGCGTTTACAGTGACCCGAACACTGAAGCTTTCTTT
TRBV2	15	.	TRBJ1-1	.	CASRDRGWLNTEAFF	TGTGCCAGCAGGGATCGGGGCTGGCTGAACACTGAAGCTTTCTTT
TRBV5-6	19	.	TRBJ2-5	TRBD2	CASSLAGLAGINGEETQYF	TGTGCCAGCAGCTTGGCAGGACTAGCGGGAATAAACGGAGAAGAGACCCAGTACTTC
TRBV27	14	.	TRBJ1-6	.	CASSASLYNSPLHF	TGTGCCAGCAGTGCTTCGCTCTATAATTCACCCCTCCACTTT
TRBV21-1	19	.	TRBJ2-6	.	CASSPKGGRPSSGANVLTF	TGTGCCAGCAGCCCCAAAGGAGGACGGCCCAGCTCTGGGGCCAACGTCCTGACTTTC
TRBV7-3	14	few	TRBJ2-5	.	CASSYGGARETQYF	TGTGCCAGCAGCTATGGGGGGGCCCGGGAGACCCAGTACTTC
TRBV20-1	11	.	TRBJ1-4	.	CSARRDEKLFF	TGCAGTGCCAGGCGTGATGAAAAACTGTTTTTT
TRBV9	13	.	TRBJ1-1	.	CASSVGPNTEAFF	TGTGCCAGCAGCGTAGGCCCGAACACTGAAGCTTTCTTT
TRBV7-3	16	.	TRBJ1-1	.	CASSLQAGHINTEAFF	TGTGCCAGCAGCCTACAGGCAGGGCATATAAACACTGAAGCTTTCTTT
TRBV19	15	.	TRBJ1-1	.	CASSSKQGQNTEAFF	TGTGCCAGTAGTTCGAAACAGGGACAGAACACTGAAGCTTTCTTT
TRBV10-2	21	.	TRBJ2-7	TRBD2	CASSESGLSPGLAGRMYEQYF	TGCGCCAGCAGTGAGTCGGGGCTTTCCCCGGGACTAGCGGGAAGAATGTACGAGCAGTACTTC
TRBV29-1	13	.	TRBJ1-3	.	CSGRAASGNTIYF	TGCAGCGGGAGGGCCGCCTCTGGAAACACCATATATTTT